These 15 T cell receptor beta chains came from one sample sequenced in a study of cytomegalovirus exposure and HLA in healthy donors listed by TCRdb under 2017. Library construction relied on the immunoSEQ multiplex PCR assay. For the multiplex PCR, a mixture combining 60 forward primers for TCR Vbeta segments and 13 reverse primers for TCR Jbeta segments was used. The table was pulled from immuneACCESS by TCRdb, which kept in-frame rearrangements only. Such tables lose some clones; where checked, under half of the loss comes from unresolved V genes, and the rest has no known cause. The sample includes 70,000 or so clones, with 70% to 90% observed a single time. The top ten clonotypes cover less than 2.5% of the sample. Input material: PBMCs. The receptors shown here come from a woman aged 30 to 39 in good health and CMV-seronegative.

This clone was recorded only once. The CDR3 bases are TGTGCCAGCGGGGCGGGAGCGGGCACAGATACGCAGTATTTT. Its translation is CASGAGAGTDTQYF. This chain joins TRBV5-4 and TRBJ2-3, with 7 bases matching TRBD2. With V trimmed by 7 bases and J by 1 base, 6 bases remained unmatched. CDR3 length: 14 residues. Germline CDR1 reads SGHNT; CDR2 reads YYREEE (reference sequence).

With respect to this clone: At one end, the junction sequence differs from germline, possibly due to a read error. The V gene is TRBV19, the J gene TRBJ1-5; unclear D gene. The germline CDR1 and CDR2 sequences are LNHDA and SQIVND (reference sequence). The CDR3 spans 14 residues. The CDR3 bases are TGTGCCAGTCAGTACCTGGAGACCGATCAGCCCCCGCATTTT. Protein sequence: CASQYLETDQPPHF.

This clone was observed a few times. The rearrangement links TRBV28 to TRBJ2-7; TRBD2 aligns across 10 bases. V shed 6 bases and J 4 bases; nucleotides not matched to a gene: 6. CDR3 length equals 14 residues. Germline CDR1 reads MDHEN; CDR2 reads SYDVKM. The DNA of the CDR3 is TGTGCCAGCAGGTCCCGGACTAGCGGTTACGAGCAGTACTTC. Protein: CASRSRTSGYEQYF.

The V gene is TRBV19, the J gene TRBJ2-1; 9 bases fit TRBD2. J gave up 5 bases and V 10 bases, and 12 bases lay outside the gene matches. Germline V gene sequence: CDR1 LNHDA, CDR2 SQIVND (reference sequence). CDR3 length equals 15 residues. CDR3 amino acids: CATRPGTSLHNEQFF. CDR3 nucleotide sequence: TGTGCCACCCGACCCGGGACTAGCCTTCACAATGAGCAGTTCTTC.

This clone occurred a few times. The chain has TRBV7-9 and TRBJ2-5; tentative D call: TRBD1 (5 bases). In germline, CDR1 is SEHNR, CDR2 FQNEAQ (reference sequence). This CDR3 is 17 amino acids long. The V gene lost 5 bases and the J gene lost 0 bases, with 19 bases spanning the gap. The CDR3 spells CASSPGLQGRYQETQYF. CDR3 in DNA: TGTGCCAGCAGCCCAGGGTTGCAGGGCCGGTACCAAGAGACCCAGTACTTC.

The chain employs TRBV30 and TRBJ1-5; D uncertain. The CDR3 runs 13 residues. Germline-derived CDR1 and CDR2 are GTSNPN and SVGIG (reference sequence). V gave up 5 bases and J gave up 4 bases, with 12 bases separating them. The CDR3 here is CAWEDGRNQPQHF. CDR3 DNA: TGTGCCTGGGAGGACGGGAGAAATCAGCCCCAGCATTTT.

The V and J genes are TRBV18 and TRBJ1-2, with D unclear. V lost 2 bases to trimming and J lost 5 bases, with 9 bases between them. This CDR3 is built from 13 residues. Germline-derived CDR1 and CDR2 are KGHSH and LQKENI. This CDR3 reads CASSPSGDYGYTF. In DNA form, the CDR3 reads TGTGCCAGCTCACCAAGCGGGGATTATGGCTACACCTTC.

This clone was counted only a few times. The chain combines TRBV6-4 with TRBJ2-1; 9 bases are shared with TRBD2. The V segment lost 2 bases and the J segment 4 bases; nucleotides outside the gene matches: 6. In germline, CDR1 is MRHNA, CDR2 SNTAGT. This CDR3 is built from 16 residues. The DNA for the CDR3 is TGTGCCAGCAGTGACGACGCGGGAGGGGCGTACAATGAGCAGTTCTTC. It codes for CASSDDAGGAYNEQFF.

The chain joins TRBV29-1 to TRBJ2-7; 10 bases agree with TRBD2. Germline CDR1 is SQVTM and CDR2 is ANQGSEA. V lost 6 bases to trimming and J lost 2 bases; unmatched junction nucleotides: 1. The CDR3 covers 12 residues. The CDR3 reads CSVAGGTYEQYF. CDR3 sequence (DNA): TGCAGCGTAGCGGGAGGGACCTACGAGCAGTACTTC.

This clone has just one count. V and J are TRBV30 and TRBJ1-2; a possible D gene is TRBD1 (6 bases). CDR3 length: 13 amino acids. V dropped 3 bases and J dropped 1 base, with 9 bases sitting between them. The germline V gene encodes CDR1 GTSNPN and CDR2 SVGIG (reference sequence). The CDR3: CAWRDSLNYGYTF. The DNA for the CDR3 is TGTGCCTGGAGGGACAGCCTTAACTATGGCTACACCTTC.

The chain links TRBV29-1 to TRBJ2-5; 7 bases map to TRBD2. The CDR3 loop spans 14 amino acids. CDR1 is SQVTM and CDR2 is ANQGSEA in the germline V gene. Trimming took 2 bases from V and 5 from J; bases not matched to a gene: 8. CDR3 region: CSVEFGGMMETQYF. DNA of the CDR3: TGCAGCGTTGAATTCGGGGGGATGATGGAGACCCAGTACTTC. Drawing the rest from reference TRBV29-1 and TRBJ2-5, the complete variable domain is SAVISQKPSRDICQRGTSLTIQCQVDSQVTMMFWYRQQPGQSLTLIATANQGSEATYESGFVIDKFPISRPNLTFSTLTVSNMSPEDSSIYLCSVEFGGMMETQYFGPGTRLLVL.

The V and J genes are TRBV7-2 and TRBJ1-4; 9 nucleotides align to TRBD1. CDR1 is SGHTA, CDR2 FQGNSA, per germline. The CDR3 length is 15 residues. V shed 5 bases, J shed 7 bases, and the junction held 8 bases outside the gene matches. The CDR3 DNA sequence: TGTGCCAGCAGCCTGCCGGGACAGGGAGGTGAAAAACTGTTTTTT. Amino acids: CASSLPGQGGEKLFF.

The rearrangement joins TRBV5-1 to TRBJ2-3; 13 bases align to TRBD2. This CDR3 has 16 amino acids. The germline V gene encodes CDR1 SGHRS and CDR2 YFSETQ. Unmatched junction bases numbered 7, after V lost 4 bases and J lost 5 bases. CDR3 region: CASSPGLAGRIDTQYF. The CDR3 DNA reads TGCGCCAGCAGCCCGGGACTAGCGGGGAGAATAGATACGCAGTATTTT.

In nucleotides, the CDR3 is TGTGCCAGCAGCAGGGGACAGTTTAGCAATCAGCCCCAGCATTTT. Protein sequence: CASSRGQFSNQPQHF. The V gene is TRBV9, the J gene TRBJ1-5, with 7 bases fitting TRBD1. The CDR3 runs to 15 residues. From germline, CDR1 is SGDLS and CDR2 YYNGEE. Unmatched junction bases numbered 4, after V lost 4 bases and J lost 0 bases.

The chain recombines TRBV6-4 with TRBJ2-1; the match to TRBD2 covers 9 bases. Germline V gene data show CDR1 as MRHNA and CDR2 as SNTAGT. The CDR3 is 15 amino acids. Unmatched junction bases numbered 9, after V lost 6 bases and J lost 6 bases. The CDR3 nucleotides are TGTGCCAGCAGCGAATTAGCGGGAGTCCCCAATGAGCAGTTCTTC. Amino acid sequence: CASSELAGVPNEQFF.